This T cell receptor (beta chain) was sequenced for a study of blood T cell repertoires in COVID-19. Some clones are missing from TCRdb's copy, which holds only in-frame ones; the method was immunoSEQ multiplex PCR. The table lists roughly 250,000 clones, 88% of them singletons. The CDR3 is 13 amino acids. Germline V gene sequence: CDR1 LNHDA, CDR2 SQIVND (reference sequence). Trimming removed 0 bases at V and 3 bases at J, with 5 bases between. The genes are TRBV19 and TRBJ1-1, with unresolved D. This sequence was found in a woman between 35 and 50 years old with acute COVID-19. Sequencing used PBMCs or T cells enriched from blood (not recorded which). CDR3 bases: TGTGCCAGTAGTATAGATCGGGACACTGAAGCTTTCTTT. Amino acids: CASSIDRDTEAFF.